In its sample, the clone carrying this T cell receptor (beta chain) was seen a few times. The V and J ends lost 1 base and 6 bases respectively, with 9 bases between them. This CDR3 comprises 14 residues. Germline lookup yields CDR1 SGHAT and CDR2 FQNNGV. The data belong to a study of blood T cell repertoires in COVID-19. Whole-study context: Some COVID-19 samples were acute and others convalescent; all came from the United States, Italy and Spain. PBMCs, B-cell-depleted T cells, or T cells provided the cDNA or gDNA that made up the material.

Original processing notes: Amplification with reference gene primers provided the estimates of nucleated cell counts. The method was immunoSEQ multiplex PCR; TCRdb's version includes in-frame clones alone and lacks a portion of them. The V and J calls and the clone size are those of that table, but D and trimming were determined from the DNA. The sample gives some 180,000 clones, roughly 88% of which show up once; roughly a sixth is in the top ten. The rearrangement uses TRBV11-2 and TRBJ2-2; tentatively, D is TRBD2 (6 bases). Material: peripheral blood. The clonotype comes from a man aged 50 or older with COVID-19, enrolled during active disease. CDR3 DNA sequence: TGTGCCAGCAGCTTAGGGAGGGGTGCCGGGGAGCTGTTTTTT. Translation gives CASSLGRGAGELFF.